This TCR beta chain was captured by sequencing in a study of T cell responses to AZD1222 COVID-19 vaccine. Germline CDR1 is SGDLS and CDR2 is YYNGEE. The CDR3 spans 15 residues. Trimming stripped 2 bases from V and 2 bases from J, with 14 bases between. Assay: immunoSEQ multiplex PCR; the TCRdb copy retains only in-frame clones and omits some. This table has around 110,000 clones, about 89% appearing once. On this clone: The target antigen is unknown.

Study-wide results and caveats: Targets within unmutated variant regions were reportedly found for nearly half of spike-specific TCRs. Compared with day 0, the breadth and depth of the Spike-specific TCR repertoire rose significantly after two doses of AZD1222. The repertoires were collected only after the peak T cell response.

The sequence came from an adult who received the AZD1222 COVID-19 vaccine. The chain combines TRBV9 with TRBJ2-7; D is unclear. Source: peripheral blood, taken 28 days after the second AZD1222 dose. CDR3 sequence (DNA): TGTGCCAGCAGCGTCGGTACCCCGGGCCCCTACGAGCAGTACTTC. Translation gives CASSVGTPGPYEQYF.